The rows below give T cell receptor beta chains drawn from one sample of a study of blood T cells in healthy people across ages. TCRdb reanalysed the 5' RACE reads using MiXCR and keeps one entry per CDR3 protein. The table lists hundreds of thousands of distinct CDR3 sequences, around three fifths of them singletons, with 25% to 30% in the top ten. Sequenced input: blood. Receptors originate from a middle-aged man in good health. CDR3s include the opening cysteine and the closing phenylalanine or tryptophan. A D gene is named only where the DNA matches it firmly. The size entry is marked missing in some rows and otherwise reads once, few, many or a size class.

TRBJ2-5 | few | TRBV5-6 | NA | TGTGCCAGCAGCCTACCGGGACCAAAATCCGGGCAGTACTTC | CASSLPGPKSGQYF
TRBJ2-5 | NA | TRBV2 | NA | TGTGCCAGCAGTGAGCACAGGCCCCAAGAGACCCAGTACTTC | CASSEHRPQETQYF
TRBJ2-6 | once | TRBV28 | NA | TGTGCCAGCAGTTTAGCCCCCGCTGGGGCCAACGTCCTGACTTTC | CASSLAPAGANVLTF
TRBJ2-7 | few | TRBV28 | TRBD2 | TGTGCCACCAGTATGTACCGGGAGGGGTACGAGCAGTACTTC | CATSMYREGYEQYF
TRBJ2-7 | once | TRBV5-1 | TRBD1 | TGCGCCAGCAGCAACGACAGGGGGCCCTACGAGCAGTACTTC | CASSNDRGPYEQYF
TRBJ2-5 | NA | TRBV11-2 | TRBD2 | TGTGCCAGCAGCACGAGCGGGAGTGCTCGAGAGACCCAGTACTTC | CASSTSGSARETQYF
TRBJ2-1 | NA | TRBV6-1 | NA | TGTGCCAGCAGTGAAGAGCTCCCGACTGAGCTCGTTGACAATGAGCAGTTCTTC | CASSEELPTELVDNEQFF
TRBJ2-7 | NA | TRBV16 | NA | TGTGCCAGCAGCCAATCGCTGGCGTACGAGCAGTACTTC | CASSQSLAYEQYF
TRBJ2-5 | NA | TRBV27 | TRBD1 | TGTGCCAGCAGTTTCAGACAGGGGGGGTTTGGAGAGCAGTACTTC | CASSFRQGGFGEQYF
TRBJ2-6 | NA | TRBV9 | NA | TGTGCCAGCAGCGTAGGGGCCCCGGCTGGGGCCAACGTCCTGACTTTC | CASSVGAPAGANVLTF
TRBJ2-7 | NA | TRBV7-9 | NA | TGTGCCAGCAGCTTACGAGGGTTTTCCTACGAGCAGTACTTC | CASSLRGFSYEQYF
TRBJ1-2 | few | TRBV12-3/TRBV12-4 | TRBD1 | TGTGCCAGCAGCCAAAGGACAGGGGTTGGTTATGGCTACACCTTC | CASSQRTGVGYGYTF
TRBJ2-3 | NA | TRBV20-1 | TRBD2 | TGCAGTGCTAGGCCCGGGACTAGCGGCACAGATACGCAGTATTTT | CSARPGTSGTDTQYF
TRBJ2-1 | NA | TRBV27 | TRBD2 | TGTGCCAGTAGCGGGGGGGCCAGTAATGAGCAGTTCTTC | CASSGGASNEQFF
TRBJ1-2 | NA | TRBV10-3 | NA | TGTGCCATCAGAGGGGAACCGCCTAACTATGGCTACACCTTC | CAIRGEPPNYGYTF
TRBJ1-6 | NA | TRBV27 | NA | TGTGCCAGCAGATCCGACGGTACTTTTTCACCCCTCCACTTT | CASRSDGTFSPLHF
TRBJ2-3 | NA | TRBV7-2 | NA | TGTGCCAGCAGCCCCCCGGGAGGACAGGGTACAGATACGCAGTATTTT | CASSPPGGQGTDTQYF